The 12 T cell receptor beta chains in this list originate from one sample, sequenced in a study of regulatory T cells in long-lasting Graves disease. Sequencing libraries for TCR beta were prepared with iRepertoire HTBI primers and Arm-PCR of CDR3 regions. TCRdb redid the calling of the multiplex PCR reads with MiXCR, one entry per CDR3 protein. The sample shows fewer than 400,000 distinct CDR3 sequences, less than 25% of them seen only once. Time point denoted: persistent/refractory GD, antithyroid drugs over 5 years with positive TRAb. RNA from PBMCs was the source of the TCR library. The sample here was peripheral blood mononuclear cells (PBMCs), taken when the disease was refractory, from a patient treated with antithyroid drugs. The receptors derive from a female donor with Graves disease.

The CDR3 region is CASSQGVGGAKHENIQYF. Written as DNA, the CDR3 is TGCGCCAGCAGCCAAGGAGTAGGGGGTGCCAAGCACGAAAACATTCAGTACTTC. The chain combines TRBV4-3 with TRBJ2-4, with D maybe TRBD1 (6 bases). Per the germline V gene, CDR1 is LGHNA and CDR2 is YSLEER. The CDR3 length is 18 residues. Trimming cost V 1 base and J 5 bases, with 21 bases left between them.

This clonotype has a count of ten or more. The chain uses TRBV7-2 and TRBJ2-7; 9 bases agree with TRBD2. Unmatched junction bases numbered 7, after V lost 3 bases and J lost 4 bases. The length of the CDR3 is 15 residues. Germline CDR1 SGHTA, CDR2 FQGNSA. Here the CDR3 reads CASSFRLADMYEQYF. The DNA for the CDR3 is TGTGCCAGCAGCTTCCGACTAGCGGATATGTACGAGCAGTACTTC.

About this clonotype itself: Just one base apart from a much larger clone, this may be a read error. The CDR3: CASSLNLGIEAFF. The CDR3 nucleotides are TGTGCCAGCAGTTTAAACCTTGGCATTGAAGCTTTCTTT. The chain employs TRBV12-3 or TRBV12-4 and TRBJ1-1; D is ambiguous. This CDR3 is built from 13 residues. V lost 2 bases and J 7 bases, leaving 11 bases between the germline ends.

The genes are TRBV5-1 and TRBJ2-7; 14 bases agree with TRBD2. Germline-derived CDR1 and CDR2 are SGHRS and YFSETQ. Unmatched junction bases numbered 7, after V lost 4 bases and J lost 4 bases. The CDR3 loop spans 16 amino acids. For the CDR3, the DNA is TGCGCCAGCAGCCCAGGGACTAGCGGGAGAAAGTACGAGCAGTACTTC. This codes for CASSPGTSGRKYEQYF.

This clonotype was seen only a few times. The chain employs TRBV29-1 and TRBJ2-1; D perhaps matches TRBD2 (5 bases). Deletions cut 6 bases from V and 9 bases from J, with 15 bases between. From germline, CDR1 is SQVTM and CDR2 ANQGSEA. The CDR3 is 12 residues long. As DNA, the CDR3 is TGCAGCGTCGTTAGCAGTACTAGTGAGCAGTTCTTC. This translates into CSVVSSTSEQFF.

The sample holds many counts of this clonotype. The chain links TRBV7-2 to TRBJ2-5, with TRBD1 matching 7 bases. The CDR3 has 16 amino acids. V gave up 3 bases and J gave up 5 bases; unmatched junction bases: 12. Germline V gene lookup returns CDR1 SGHTA and CDR2 FQGNSA. CDR3 coding DNA: TGTGCCAGCAGCTTTAGGCAACAGGGGCGTGGGGAGACCCAGTACTTC. Residues: CASSFRQQGRGETQYF.

CDR3 bases: TGTGCCAGTACCCTGGGAGAGAACTACGATCAGCCCCAGCATTTT. Translation: CASTLGENYDQPQHF. The V gene is TRBV19, the J gene TRBJ1-5; D is undetermined. The V and J ends lost 7 bases and 5 bases respectively, with 18 bases between them. The CDR3 is 15 amino acids. The V gene's germline CDR1 is LNHDA and CDR2 SQIVND (reference sequence).

V usage is TRBV4-3 and J usage is TRBJ2-5, with 9 bases lining up with TRBD1. This CDR3 has 15 residues. V shed 1 base and J 4 bases; nucleotides not matched to a gene: 4. CDR1 LGHNA and CDR2 YSLEER come from the germline V gene. The CDR3 bases are TGCGCCAGCAGCCAAGTACAGGGGGCGGGAGAGACCCAGTACTTC. Its protein is CASSQVQGAGETQYF.

As DNA, the CDR3 is TGTGCCAGCGGACTAGCGGGACAAGAGACCCAGTACTTC. As protein: CASGLAGQETQYF. The V gene is TRBV3-1, the J gene TRBJ2-5; the match to TRBD2 covers 12 bases. CDR3 size: 13 residues. Trimming took 8 bases from V and 2 from J; bases not matched to a gene: 0. The V gene's germline CDR1 is LGHDT and CDR2 YNNKEL (reference sequence).

This clonotype has a count of ten or more. This chain joins TRBV3-1 and TRBJ2-5, with D tentatively TRBD2 (6 bases). The CDR3 runs to 15 residues. Trimming removed 2 bases from V and 5 bases from J, with 15 bases in between. CDR1 is LGHDT, CDR2 YNNKEL, per germline (reference sequence). This CDR3 is CASSQRGIGVETQYF. Written as DNA, the CDR3 is TGTGCCAGCAGCCAACGCGGGATAGGTGTGGAGACCCAGTACTTC.

The genes are TRBV5-1 and TRBJ2-7, with unresolved D. Germline V gene sequence: CDR1 SGHRS, CDR2 YFSETQ. Trimming removed 5 bases from V and 3 bases from J, with 9 bases in between. CDR3 length: 12 residues. CDR3 protein: CASRASHYEQYF. The CDR3 DNA follows: TGCGCCAGCAGGGCCAGTCACTACGAGCAGTACTTC.

The table lists this clonotype with a few counts. The V call is TRBV30, the J call TRBJ2-7; tentative D call: TRBD2 (5 bases). The CDR3 has 15 residues. CDR1 is GTSNPN and CDR2 is SVGIG in the germline V gene (reference sequence). V was pared by 1 base and J by 0 bases, with 13 bases between. The CDR3 DNA is TGTGCCTGGAGTGGGGATTGGGAGAGCTCCTACGAGCAGTACTTC. Translated, it gives CAWSGDWESSYEQYF. The variable domain in full, completed from reference TRBV30 and TRBJ2-7, reads SQTIHQWPATLVQPVGSPLSLECTVEGTSNPNLYWYRQAAGRGLQLLFYSVGIGQISSEVPQNLSASRPQDRQFILSSKKLLLSDSGFYLCAWSGDWESSYEQYFGPGTRLTVT.